These T cell receptor beta chains were read from a single sample in a study of post-analysis software for immune sequencing data. TCRdb analysed the PCR reads with MiXCR anew, one entry per CDR3 protein. The sample yields some 700,000 distinct CDR3 sequences, 59% seen once. Sequencing was carried out using blood. The receptors stem from a girl under 10 years old with multiple sclerosis. Each CDR3 is given with its conserved first and last residue. A D gene is named only where the DNA matches it firmly.

j_gene: TRBJ2-1
d_gene: NA
v_gene: TRBV7-2
CDR3aa: CASSQGLTDPYNEQFF

j_gene: TRBJ2-3
d_gene: TRBD2
v_gene: TRBV20-1
CDR3aa: CSVGLAGTTDTQYF

j_gene: TRBJ2-1
d_gene: TRBD2
v_gene: TRBV20-1
CDR3aa: CSARGSSGSVYNEQFF

j_gene: TRBJ2-3
d_gene: NA
v_gene: TRBV12-3/TRBV12-4
CDR3aa: CASSLVSPDTQYF

j_gene: TRBJ2-3
d_gene: NA
v_gene: TRBV10-3
CDR3aa: CAITTGPDTQYF

j_gene: TRBJ2-7
d_gene: NA
v_gene: TRBV7-2
CDR3aa: CASSLGTGSAYEQYF

j_gene: TRBJ2-5
d_gene: NA
v_gene: TRBV5-1
CDR3aa: CASSLTKPETQYF

j_gene: TRBJ2-1
d_gene: TRBD1
v_gene: TRBV20-1
CDR3aa: CSAAEPDRGIYNEQFF

j_gene: TRBJ2-1
d_gene: TRBD2
v_gene: TRBV6-6
CDR3aa: CASSKLAANYNEQFF

j_gene: TRBJ1-2
d_gene: NA
v_gene: TRBV29-1
CDR3aa: CSAAGGLDYGYTF

j_gene: TRBJ2-1
d_gene: NA
v_gene: TRBV6-5
CDR3aa: CASGFPGQEQFF

j_gene: TRBJ2-5
d_gene: TRBD2
v_gene: TRBV5-1
CDR3aa: CASSPDGTSVQETQYF

j_gene: TRBJ2-1
d_gene: NA
v_gene: TRBV20-1
CDR3aa: CSASPGALGREQFF

j_gene: TRBJ2-1
d_gene: NA
v_gene: TRBV9
CDR3aa: CASSVDRLNEQFF

j_gene: TRBJ1-6
d_gene: NA
v_gene: TRBV7-9
CDR3aa: CATEDSNNSPLHF

j_gene: TRBJ1-4
d_gene: NA
v_gene: TRBV4-3
CDR3aa: CASSQASSGPEHLIGGLFF

j_gene: TRBJ2-1
d_gene: TRBD1
v_gene: TRBV12-3/TRBV12-4
CDR3aa: CASSSRGRIGQFF

j_gene: NA
d_gene: TRBD2
v_gene: TRBV28
CDR3aa: CASSFVRTSDHEQYF

j_gene: TRBJ2-1
d_gene: TRBD2
v_gene: TRBV27
CDR3aa: CASSFSGRAPGEQFF

j_gene: TRBJ2-5
d_gene: NA
v_gene: TRBV12-3/TRBV12-4
CDR3aa: CASSFSGEETQYF

j_gene: TRBJ1-5
d_gene: TRBD1
v_gene: TRBV20-1
CDR3aa: CSARDWLGGGRDQPQHF

j_gene: TRBJ2-3
d_gene: NA
v_gene: TRBV7-9
CDR3aa: CASSLVGGGLSTDTQYF

j_gene: TRBJ1-2
d_gene: NA
v_gene: TRBV6-5
CDR3aa: CASRRDAVEGYGYTF

j_gene: TRBJ2-1
d_gene: TRBD1
v_gene: TRBV9
CDR3aa: CASSDGTAYNEQFF

j_gene: TRBJ2-5
d_gene: NA
v_gene: TRBV7-9
CDR3aa: CASSCGEETQYF

j_gene: TRBJ1-2
d_gene: NA
v_gene: TRBV20-1
CDR3aa: CSAILGEGYTF

j_gene: TRBJ2-4
d_gene: TRBD2
v_gene: TRBV13
CDR3aa: CASSLRGPGGNIQYF

j_gene: TRBJ2-3
d_gene: TRBD2
v_gene: TRBV10-3
CDR3aa: CAISESAAGGGTDTQYF

j_gene: TRBJ2-1
d_gene: NA
v_gene: TRBV4-3
CDR3aa: CASSQEATLGSGMNNEQFF

j_gene: TRBJ2-3
d_gene: NA
v_gene: TRBV27
CDR3aa: CASSLLHSTDTQYF

j_gene: TRBJ1-2
d_gene: TRBD1
v_gene: TRBV7-3
CDR3aa: CASSPQPQDRGAYGYTF

j_gene: TRBJ2-1
d_gene: NA
v_gene: TRBV2
CDR3aa: CASSTVNNEQFF

j_gene: TRBJ2-4
d_gene: TRBD2
v_gene: TRBV4-1
CDR3aa: CASSQVGTSDDNEQYF

j_gene: TRBJ2-5
d_gene: TRBD2
v_gene: TRBV5-1
CDR3aa: CASSLGSGGPVETQYF

j_gene: TRBJ2-1
d_gene: NA
v_gene: TRBV20-1
CDR3aa: CSARGGRGNYNEQFF

j_gene: TRBJ2-7
d_gene: TRBD2
v_gene: TRBV7-3
CDR3aa: CASRIGLAGGDEQYF

j_gene: TRBJ1-5
d_gene: NA
v_gene: TRBV7-9
CDR3aa: CASSANRDQPQHF

j_gene: TRBJ2-3
d_gene: NA
v_gene: TRBV20-1
CDR3aa: CSARDITDTQYF

j_gene: TRBJ1-1
d_gene: TRBD1
v_gene: TRBV9
CDR3aa: CASSARQGGSTEAFF

j_gene: TRBJ2-6
d_gene: NA
v_gene: TRBV10-3
CDR3aa: CAISESLGRASGANVLTF

j_gene: TRBJ2-1
d_gene: TRBD2
v_gene: TRBV6-5
CDR3aa: CASNPGTSGTYNEQFF

j_gene: TRBJ1-2
d_gene: NA
v_gene: TRBV4-1
CDR3aa: CASSKAVIRSSYIYGYTF

j_gene: TRBJ2-3
d_gene: NA
v_gene: TRBV27
CDR3aa: CASSSTDDFGTDTQYF

j_gene: TRBJ2-1
d_gene: TRBD2
v_gene: TRBV12-3/TRBV12-4
CDR3aa: CASSSRLAAGNEQFF

j_gene: TRBJ1-4
d_gene: NA
v_gene: TRBV4-2
CDR3aa: CASSQDGSINEKLFF

j_gene: TRBJ2-3
d_gene: NA
v_gene: TRBV3-1
CDR3aa: CASSHNADTQYF

j_gene: TRBJ2-5
d_gene: TRBD2
v_gene: TRBV4-3
CDR3aa: CASSQDGRGGAETQYF

j_gene: TRBJ1-6
d_gene: NA
v_gene: TRBV20-1
CDR3aa: CSARSVGSLDAPLHF

j_gene: TRBJ2-7
d_gene: NA
v_gene: TRBV10-3
CDR3aa: CAISESRGGLLEQYF

j_gene: TRBJ2-1
d_gene: NA
v_gene: TRBV19
CDR3aa: CASSISGGNEQFF

j_gene: TRBJ1-5
d_gene: NA
v_gene: TRBV6-5
CDR3aa: CASSYSRQENQPQHF

j_gene: TRBJ2-7
d_gene: NA
v_gene: TRBV28
CDR3aa: CASRVLRDSYEQYF

j_gene: TRBJ1-5
d_gene: TRBD1
v_gene: TRBV19
CDR3aa: CASSIRQGLSNQPQHF